The clone carrying this T cell receptor (beta chain) was counted only a few times. The antigen is undetermined. CDR1 and CDR2 from the germline V gene are ENHRY and SYGVKD. V dropped 8 bases and J dropped 2; count of bases not matched to a gene: 3. This CDR3 is built from 16 residues. The PCR had 60 Vbeta and 13 Jbeta primers. In the authors' methods: A later analysis counted tens of millions of unique TCR beta chains, about 10 million shared. Produced via immunoSEQ multiplex PCR; TCRdb's table is partial and in-frame only. V and J calls and clone size are those listed in that table; D and trimming were worked out from the DNA. The data show 170,000 or so clones, with about 81% seen just once and 2.2% held by the top ten. The data were taken from a study of cytomegalovirus exposure and HLA in healthy donors. Regarding the study as a whole: In a later analysis, HLA-C alleles had the fewest associated TCRs, DRB1 alleles the most. In a later analysis, TCR beta V- and J-gene trimming was associated with a missense DCLRE1C variant.

The TCR originated in a woman in her twenties or thirties in good health and CMV-seronegative. This sequence joins TRBV10-3 and TRBJ2-1, with 16 positions matching TRBD2. What was sequenced was PBMCs. CDR3 residues: CAIGTSGRDPYNEQFF. As DNA, the CDR3 is TGTGCCATCGGGACTAGCGGGAGGGATCCCTACAATGAGCAGTTCTTC.